Each of the 13 T cell receptor beta chains below was sequenced from the same sample in a study of molecular identifiers for immune sequencing clone quantification. TCRdb called the PCR reads again in MiXCR, with one record for every CDR3 protein. The table shows 60,000 to 70,000 distinct CDR3 sequences, with about a sixth occurring only once. Sample: naive CD8+ T cells from blood, with Jurkat cell RNA spiked in. Indicated subset: FACS-sorted CD8+CD4-CCR7+CD45RA+ naive T cells. These receptors all stem from a human donor in good health. Some libraries in this study had Jurkat cell RNA spiked in.

This clonotype has ten or more counts. The chain uses TRBV28 and TRBJ2-5; the D is unclear. V was cut by 6 bases and J by 0 bases, with 14 bases left in between. Germline V gene data show CDR1 as MDHEN and CDR2 as SYDVKM. The CDR3 has 15 amino acids. CDR3 protein: CASRSSWTNQETQYF. CDR3 nucleotides: TGTGCCAGCAGATCCTCATGGACGAACCAAGAGACCCAGTACTTC.

The rearrangement joins TRBV12-3 or TRBV12-4 to TRBJ2-1; 8 nucleotides match TRBD2. J was trimmed by 4 bases and V by 7 bases; bases with no gene match: 12. The CDR3 spans 16 residues. The CDR3 region has the DNA TGTGCCAGCACCGGCCATTTAGCGGGACCATACAATGAGCAGTTCTTC. Amino acid sequence: CASTGHLAGPYNEQFF.

The chain is built from TRBV25-1 and TRBJ2-7; D ambiguous. CDR1 is MGHDK and CDR2 is SYGVNS in the germline V gene. V was shortened by 5 bases and J by 5 bases, with 10 bases between the two germline ends. This CDR3 spans 12 amino acids. CDR3 nucleotides: TGTGCCAGCAGTCACAGAGGCGACGAGCAGTACTTC. Its translation is CASSHRGDEQYF.

Remarks on this clonotype: This may arise from a read error, as a much more abundant clone is one base away. The chain is built from TRBV7-9 and TRBJ1-1; D might be TRBD1 (5 bases). The CDR3 length is 15 residues. CDR1 is SEHNR, CDR2 FQNEAQ, per germline (reference sequence). Trimming shortened V by 7 bases and J by 4 bases, and 19 bases separated the two germline ends. The CDR3 here is CASTPRSRAGTEAFF. Here the CDR3 DNA reads TGTGCCAGCACCCCGCGGTCCAGGGCCGGCACTGAAGCTTTCTTT.

This clonotype was seen ten or more times. The CDR3 nucleotides read TGTGCCAGCAGTTACTCGAGTACCTGGAGCCAAGAGACCCAGTACTTC. It yields the protein CASSYSSTWSQETQYF. The chain combines TRBV6-2 or TRBV6-3 with TRBJ2-5, with D hard to call. The CDR3 covers 16 residues. Germline V gives CDR1 MNHEY, CDR2 SVGEGT. V was cut by 0 bases and J by 1 base, with 12 bases left in between.

This chain links TRBV5-1 with TRBJ2-2; D uncertain. The germline CDR1 and CDR2 sequences are SGHRS and YFSETQ. There are 16 residues in the CDR3. Trimming took 6 bases from V and 1 from J, leaving 16 bases between them. CDR3 nucleotide sequence: TGCGCCAGCACCAAACCGGGTCCAAAGAACACCGGGGAGCTGTTTTTT. It is translated as CASTKPGPKNTGELFF.

This clonotype was picked up many times. V and J are TRBV20-1 and TRBJ2-7; 10 bases are a match to TRBD2. The CDR3 has 15 residues. J gave up 4 bases and V 1 base, and 7 bases lay outside the gene matches. From germline, CDR1 is DFQATT and CDR2 SNEGSKA (reference sequence). The CDR3 DNA reads TGCAGTGCTAGAGGCCTAGCGGGAGCTCGTTACGAGCAGTACTTC. Residues: CSARGLAGARYEQYF.

Ten or more counts support this clonotype. The rearrangement uses TRBV6-5 and TRBJ2-5, with TRBD2 matching over 11 bases. CDR1 MNHEY and CDR2 SVGAGI come from the germline V gene. V lost 6 bases to trimming and J lost 2 bases; unmatched junction nucleotides: 11. CDR3 size: 17 residues. CDR3 nucleotide sequence: TGTGCCAGCAGCCGGACCGGGACTAGCGGTTATCAAGAGACCCAGTACTTC. The encoded protein is CASSRTGTSGYQETQYF.

This clonotype was counted many times. The chain carries TRBV11-2 and TRBJ2-1; D gene ambiguous. The CDR3 is 18 residues long. V lost 1 base and J lost 0, with 16 bases in between. Looked up from germline, CDR1 is SGHAT and CDR2 is FQNNGV. The CDR3 DNA is TGTGCCAGCAGCTTAGGACCCGCGCGGAGTAGCTCCTACAATGAGCAGTTCTTC. Its translation is CASSLGPARSSSYNEQFF.

The sample holds many counts of this clonotype. The V gene is TRBV6-1, the J gene TRBJ1-2; unclear D gene. The CDR3 sequence is 15 residues long. Trimming removed 3 bases from V and 0 bases from J, with 11 bases in between. CDR1 and CDR2 from the germline V gene are MNHNS and SASEGT. Here the CDR3 DNA reads TGTGCCAGCAGTGAGTGGGAGGAAACTAACTATGGCTACACCTTC. Protein: CASSEWEETNYGYTF.

This clonotype was found many times. This chain uses TRBV4-3 with TRBJ2-7; D possibly corresponds to TRBD1 (5 bases). The germline V gene encodes CDR1 LGHNA and CDR2 YSLEER. V shed 3 bases and J shed 0 bases, with 12 bases lying between them. The CDR3 runs to 15 residues. CDR3 nucleotides: TGCGCCAGCAGCCACGCCCTAGGGGCCTCCTACGAGCAGTACTTC. Protein sequence: CASSHALGASYEQYF.

There are a few counts of this clonotype. The V call is TRBV9, the J call TRBJ2-3; D gene unclear. The V gene's germline CDR1 is SGDLS and CDR2 YYNGEE. The CDR3 is 14 residues long. The V end lost 0 bases, the J end lost 2 bases, and 7 bases lay between the germline ends. CDR3 residues: CASSVDIITDTQYF. The DNA for the CDR3 is TGTGCCAGCAGCGTAGACATTATCACAGATACGCAGTATTTT.

This clonotype appeared many times. The chain employs TRBV20-1 and TRBJ2-3; D uncertain. CDR1 and CDR2 (germline): DFQATT, SNEGSKA (reference sequence). This CDR3 is built from 15 residues. Trimming pared 1 base from V and 0 bases from J, leaving 11 bases between. The CDR3 DNA follows: TGCAGTGCTAGAGGATTCATAGAGAGCACAGATACGCAGTATTTT. Its translation is CSARGFIESTDTQYF.